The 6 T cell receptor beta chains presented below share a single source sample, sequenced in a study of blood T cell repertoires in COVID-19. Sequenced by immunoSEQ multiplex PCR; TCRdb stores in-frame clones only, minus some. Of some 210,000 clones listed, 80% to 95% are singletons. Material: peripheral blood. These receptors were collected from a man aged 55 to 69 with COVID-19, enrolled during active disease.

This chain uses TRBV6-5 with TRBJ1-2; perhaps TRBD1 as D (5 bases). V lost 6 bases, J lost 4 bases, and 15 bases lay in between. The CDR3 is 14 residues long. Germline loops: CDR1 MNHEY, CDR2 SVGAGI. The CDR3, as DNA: TGTGCCAGCAGCGCTTCAACAGGCTTCTATGGCTACACCTTC. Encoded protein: CASSASTGFYGYTF.

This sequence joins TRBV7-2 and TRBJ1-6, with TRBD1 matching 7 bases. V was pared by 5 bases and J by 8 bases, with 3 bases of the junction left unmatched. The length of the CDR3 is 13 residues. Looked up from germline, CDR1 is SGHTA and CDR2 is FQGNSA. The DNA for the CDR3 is TGTGCCAGCAGCAGGGACAGTTATTCACCCCTCCACTTT. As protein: CASSRDSYSPLHF.

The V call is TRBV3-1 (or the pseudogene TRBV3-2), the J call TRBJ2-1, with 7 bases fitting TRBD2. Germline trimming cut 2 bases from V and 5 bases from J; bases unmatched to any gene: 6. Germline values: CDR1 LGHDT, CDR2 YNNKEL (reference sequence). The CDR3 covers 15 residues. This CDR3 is CASSQSGTMNNEQFF. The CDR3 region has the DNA TGTGCCAGCAGCCAATCCGGGACTATGAACAATGAGCAGTTCTTC.

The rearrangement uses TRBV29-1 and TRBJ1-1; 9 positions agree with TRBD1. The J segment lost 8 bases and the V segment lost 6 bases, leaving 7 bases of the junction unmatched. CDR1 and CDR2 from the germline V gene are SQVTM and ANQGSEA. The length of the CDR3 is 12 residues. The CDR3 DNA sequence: TGCAGCGTCCCCGGGACAGGGAGGGAAGCTTTCTTT. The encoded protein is CSVPGTGREAFF.

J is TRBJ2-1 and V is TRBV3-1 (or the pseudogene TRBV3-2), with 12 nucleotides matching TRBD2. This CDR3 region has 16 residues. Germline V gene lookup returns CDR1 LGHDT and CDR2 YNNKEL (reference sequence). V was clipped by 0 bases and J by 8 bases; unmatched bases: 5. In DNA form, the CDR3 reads TGTGCCAGCAGCCAAGAGATACTAGCGGGAGGTGATGAGCAGTTCTTC. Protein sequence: CASSQEILAGGDEQFF.

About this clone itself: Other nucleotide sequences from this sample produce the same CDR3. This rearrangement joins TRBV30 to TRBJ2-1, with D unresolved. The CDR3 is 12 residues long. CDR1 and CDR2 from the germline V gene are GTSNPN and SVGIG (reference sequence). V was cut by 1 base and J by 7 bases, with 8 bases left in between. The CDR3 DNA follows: TGTGCCTGGAGTGGAGGTGGGAATGAGCAGTTCTTC. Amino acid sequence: CAWSGGGNEQFF.